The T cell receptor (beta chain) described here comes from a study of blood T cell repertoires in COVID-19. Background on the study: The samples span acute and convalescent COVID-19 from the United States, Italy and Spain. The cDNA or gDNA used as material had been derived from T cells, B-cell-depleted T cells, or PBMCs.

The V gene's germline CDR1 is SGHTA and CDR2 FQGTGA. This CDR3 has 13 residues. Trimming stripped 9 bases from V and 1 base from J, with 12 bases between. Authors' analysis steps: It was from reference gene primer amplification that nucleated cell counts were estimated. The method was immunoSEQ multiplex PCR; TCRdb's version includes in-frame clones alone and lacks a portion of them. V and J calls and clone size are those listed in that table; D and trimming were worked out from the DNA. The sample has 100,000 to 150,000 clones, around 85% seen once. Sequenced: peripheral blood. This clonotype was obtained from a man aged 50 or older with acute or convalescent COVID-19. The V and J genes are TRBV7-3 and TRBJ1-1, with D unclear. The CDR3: CASSINGNTEAFF. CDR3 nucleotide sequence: TGTGCCAGTTCTATTAATGGGAACACTGAAGCTTTCTTT.